This T cell receptor beta chain derives from a study of shared clonotypes between healthy human individuals. As regards this clone: The antigen is not known.

This CDR3 spans 19 amino acids. V shed 3 bases, J shed 0 bases, and the junction held 10 bases outside the gene matches. Germline CDR1 SGHNT, CDR2 YENEEA. Using immunoSEQ multiplex PCR, the repertoire was profiled, and TCRdb retains in-frame clones only, with some absent. The repertoire includes approximately 2.5 million clones, roughly nine tenths of them detected once, and around 0.14% sits in the top ten. General observations from the study: Few donors limited the genetic and exposure-history diversity represented.

The TCR was taken from a man between 18 and 35 years old in good health. The gene calls are TRBV11-3 and TRBJ2-3, with 12 bases lining up with TRBD2. The source material was naive CD4+ T cells sorted from blood. Indicated subset: CD45RA+ positively selected. This CDR3 is CASSFPSGRASSSTDTQYF. In DNA, the CDR3 is TGTGCCAGCAGCTTCCCTAGCGGGAGGGCCTCATCGAGCACAGATACGCAGTATTTT.